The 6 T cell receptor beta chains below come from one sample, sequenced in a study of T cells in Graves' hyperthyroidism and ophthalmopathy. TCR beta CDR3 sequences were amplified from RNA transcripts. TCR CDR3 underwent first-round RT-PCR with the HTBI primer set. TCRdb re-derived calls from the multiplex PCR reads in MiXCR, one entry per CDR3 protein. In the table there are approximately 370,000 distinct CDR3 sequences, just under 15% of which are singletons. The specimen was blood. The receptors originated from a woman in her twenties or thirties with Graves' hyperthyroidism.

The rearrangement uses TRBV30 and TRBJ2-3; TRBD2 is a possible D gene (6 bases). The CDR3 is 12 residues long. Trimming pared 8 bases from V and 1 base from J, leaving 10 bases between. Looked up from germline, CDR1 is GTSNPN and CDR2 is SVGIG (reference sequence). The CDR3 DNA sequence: TGTGCCGGCAAGCGGGGCACAGATACGCAGTATTTT. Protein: CAGKRGTDTQYF.

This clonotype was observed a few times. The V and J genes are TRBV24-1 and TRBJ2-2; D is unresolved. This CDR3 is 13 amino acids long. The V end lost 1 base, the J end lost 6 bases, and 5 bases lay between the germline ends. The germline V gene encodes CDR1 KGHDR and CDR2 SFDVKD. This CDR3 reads CATSDFFAGELFF. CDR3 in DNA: TGTGCCACCAGTGATTTTTTTGCCGGGGAGCTGTTTTTT.

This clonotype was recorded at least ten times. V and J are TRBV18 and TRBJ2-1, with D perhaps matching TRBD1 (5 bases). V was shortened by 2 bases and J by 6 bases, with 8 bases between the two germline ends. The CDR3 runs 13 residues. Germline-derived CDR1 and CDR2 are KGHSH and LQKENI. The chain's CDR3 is CASSPGAGNEQFF. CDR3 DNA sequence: TGTGCCAGCTCACCAGGGGCAGGCAATGAGCAGTTCTTC.

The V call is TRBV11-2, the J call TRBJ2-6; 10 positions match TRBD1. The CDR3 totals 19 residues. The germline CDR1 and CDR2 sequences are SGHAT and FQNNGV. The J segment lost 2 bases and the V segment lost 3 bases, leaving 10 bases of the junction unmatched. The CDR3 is CASSLTTGTGAAGANVLTF. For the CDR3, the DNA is TGTGCCAGCAGCTTGACGACCGGGACAGGGGCCGCTGGGGCCAACGTCCTGACTTTC.

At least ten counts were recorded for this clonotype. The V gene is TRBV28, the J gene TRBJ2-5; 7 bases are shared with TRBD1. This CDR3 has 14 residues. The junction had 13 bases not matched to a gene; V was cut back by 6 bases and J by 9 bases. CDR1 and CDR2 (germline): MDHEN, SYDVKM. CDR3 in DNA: TGTGCCAGCAGCCTAACGAGGGGGCGTGTTTCCCAGTACTTC. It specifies CASSLTRGRVSQYF.

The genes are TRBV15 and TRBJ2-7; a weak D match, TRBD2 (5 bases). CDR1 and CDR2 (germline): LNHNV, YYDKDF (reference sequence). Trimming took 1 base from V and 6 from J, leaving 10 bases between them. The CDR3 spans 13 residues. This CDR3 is CATSRVMRVEQYF. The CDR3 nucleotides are TGTGCCACCAGCAGAGTCATGAGGGTCGAGCAGTACTTC.